Below, one T cell receptor beta chain is given with its context. As yet, its antigen is unknown. Profiled with immunoSEQ multiplex PCR; TCRdb holds only in-frame clones, not every one. The repertoire has about 2.1 million clones, roughly 91% of them found once; the top ten carry more than 1.5%. The data stem from a study of shared clonotypes between healthy human individuals. Turning to the study itself: Donors consisted of two women and a few men between 18 and 49.

Trimming removed 4 bases from V and 2 bases from J; junction bases left unmatched: 5. This CDR3 has 15 amino acids. Germline values: CDR1 LGHNA, CDR2 YSLEER. Naive CD8 populations comprised CD45RO-negative cells positively selected for CCR7, excluding terminally differentiated effector memory CD45RA+ cells. Findings of the study overall: In having few donors, the study represented limited genetic and exposure-history diversity.

The chain links TRBV4-3 to TRBJ2-7; 10 bases are a match to TRBD2. This receptor was obtained from a man aged 18 to 30 in good health. Some clones in this sample may be carry-over from other donors' samples. Sequenced input: naive CD8+ T cells from PBMCs. As DNA, the CDR3 is TGCGCCAGCAGCCCGCGGACTAGCGGCGCCTACGAGCAGTACTTC. Its translation is CASSPRTSGAYEQYF.